The next 26 T cell receptor beta chains were all read from a single sample in a study of blood T cell repertoires in COVID-19. Measured with immunoSEQ multiplex PCR; TCRdb has only the in-frame clones, and not every one. Of some 510,000 clones in the sample, more than 75% were seen once. The sample was PBMCs or T cells enriched from blood (not recorded which). All receptors derive from a woman between 35 and 50 years old who had recovered from COVID-19.

The chain couples TRBV27 to TRBJ2-7; weak D call: TRBD2 (5 bases). The CDR3 has 16 amino acids. V lost 0 bases and J lost 0, with 12 bases in between. Germline values: CDR1 MNHEY, CDR2 SMNVEV (reference sequence). In DNA, the CDR3 is TGTGCCAGCAGTTTATCAGCGGTCGCTAGCTCCTACGAGCAGTACTTC. Translated: CASSLSAVASSYEQYF.

This chain joins TRBV6-5 and TRBJ2-3; no clear D. In germline, CDR1 is MNHEY, CDR2 SVGAGI. V gave up 6 bases and J gave up 1 base, with 14 bases separating them. The CDR3 covers 15 residues. The DNA for the CDR3 is TGTGCCAGCAGACCCAACGGGTTAGGCACAGATACGCAGTATTTT. It codes for CASRPNGLGTDTQYF.

The chain couples TRBV13 to TRBJ1-2, with 7 nucleotides matching TRBD1. The CDR3 runs 16 residues. CDR1 is PRHDT, CDR2 FYEKMQ, per germline (reference sequence). After removal of 5 bases from V and 2 bases from J, the junction contained 11 bases not matched to a gene. CDR3 amino acids: CASSPTRGALNYGYTF. CDR3 coding DNA: TGTGCCAGCAGCCCCACCAGGGGGGCGTTGAACTATGGCTACACCTTC.

The chain joins TRBV10-3 to TRBJ1-5; 7 nucleotides match TRBD1. Trimming at V came to 10 bases and at J to 1 base, leaving 10 bases not matched to a gene. The germline CDR1 and CDR2 sequences are ENHRY and SYGVKD. The CDR3 covers 15 residues. The DNA for the CDR3 is TGTGCCACCAGGACAGGCTTAGAGAGCAATCAGCCCCAGCATTTT. This sequence encodes CATRTGLESNQPQHF.

This chain uses TRBV20-1 with TRBJ2-5; 13 bases fit TRBD2. J gave up 5 bases and V 3 bases, and 9 bases lay outside the gene matches. Germline CDR1 and CDR2: DFQATT and SNEGSKA (reference sequence). The CDR3 loop spans 16 amino acids. CDR3 in DNA: TGCAGTGCTAGTCGACTAGCGGGGGGCCGAATGGAGACCCAGTACTTC. Translating gives CSASRLAGGRMETQYF.

The chain joins TRBV6-2 or TRBV6-3 to TRBJ2-1; D is possibly TRBD2 (7 bases). V dropped 2 bases and J dropped 4 bases, with 30 bases sitting between them. The CDR3 sequence is 21 residues long. CDR1 and CDR2 from the germline V gene are MNHEY and SVGEGT. The CDR3 region has the DNA TGTGCCAGCAGTTACGGGAGGGGGACGATTACCGGGACCCCGTTTTACAATGAGCAGTTCTTC. Amino acids: CASSYGRGTITGTPFYNEQFF.

This clone was counted between two and nine times. The J gene is TRBJ2-1, the V gene TRBV29-1; D uncertain. The ends were cut back, 3 bases at V and 1 base at J, with 10 bases in the middle. The CDR3 is 14 amino acids. Germline CDR1 and CDR2: SQVTM and ANQGSEA. The CDR3 spells CSVESGLSYNEQFF. The CDR3 nucleotides are TGCAGCGTTGAGTCAGGCCTTTCCTACAATGAGCAGTTCTTC.

V is TRBV27 and J is TRBJ2-5, with D possibly matching TRBD2 (6 bases). CDR1 is MNHEY and CDR2 is SMNVEV in the germline V gene (reference sequence). The CDR3 is made up of 16 amino acids. Trimming took 6 bases from V and 2 from J, leaving 19 bases between them. The CDR3 DNA is TGTGCCAGCAGCCCACCACCTGGAGGGCCTCAAGAGACCCAGTACTTC. The encoded protein is CASSPPPGGPQETQYF.

The V call is TRBV27, the J call TRBJ2-3, with 7 nucleotides matching TRBD1. CDR1 and CDR2 (germline): MNHEY, SMNVEV (reference sequence). V dropped 2 bases and J dropped 5; count of bases not matched to a gene: 1. The CDR3 is 13 amino acids. The CDR3 region is CASSLAGGDTQYF. CDR3 in DNA: TGTGCCAGCAGTTTAGCAGGGGGAGATACGCAGTATTTT.

The V and J genes are TRBV5-6 and TRBJ1-3, with a weak D call TRBD1 (5 bases). The V gene lost 0 bases and the J gene lost 0 bases, with 16 bases spanning the gap. Germline loops: CDR1 SGHDT, CDR2 YYEEEE. The CDR3 is made up of 18 amino acids. DNA for the CDR3: TGTGCCAGCAGCTTGGTCGCCGACAGTTTCGACTCTGGAAACACCATATATTTT. It specifies CASSLVADSFDSGNTIYF.

CDR3 loop: CASNPIGTGSNEQFF. The CDR3 DNA follows: TGTGCCAGCAACCCAATAGGGACAGGCTCCAATGAGCAGTTCTTC. The V call is TRBV6-5, the J call TRBJ2-1; 8 bases are shared with TRBD1. Germline CDR1 MNHEY, CDR2 SVGAGI. V dropped 7 bases and J dropped 6; count of bases not matched to a gene: 11. The length of the CDR3 is 15 residues.

The rearrangement uses TRBV6-5 and TRBJ2-7; 13 positions match TRBD2. V shed 6 bases and J 5 bases; nucleotides not matched to a gene: 4. The germline V gene encodes CDR1 MNHEY and CDR2 SVGAGI. CDR3 size: 14 residues. CDR3 in amino acids: CASRGLAGVDEQYF. The CDR3 DNA is TGTGCCAGCAGAGGACTAGCGGGAGTGGACGAGCAGTACTTC.

This chain uses TRBV24-1 with TRBJ1-5; D is possibly TRBD1 (5 bases). V was shortened by 3 bases and J by 0 bases, with 11 bases between the two germline ends. The CDR3 consists of 16 residues. Germline values: CDR1 KGHDR, CDR2 SFDVKD. The CDR3 loop is CATSDMKGDSNQPQHF. In DNA form, the CDR3 reads TGTGCCACCAGTGATATGAAAGGGGATAGCAATCAGCCCCAGCATTTT.

This clone has a handful of counts. The chain uses TRBV7-9 and TRBJ2-1, with D perhaps TRBD1 (7 bases). V was pared by 1 base and J by 15 bases, with 13 bases between. Germline CDR1 SEHNR, CDR2 FQNEAQ (reference sequence). This CDR3 spans 12 amino acids. The CDR3 DNA reads TGTGCCAGCAGCTTAGGACAGGGAGGAGGGTTCTTC. It translates to CASSLGQGGGFF.

This chain uses TRBV19 with TRBJ1-2, with 9 bases aligning to TRBD1. V was pared by 4 bases and J by 2 bases, with 5 bases of the junction left unmatched. The CDR3 has 15 amino acids. The germline V gene has CDR1 LNHDA and CDR2 SQIVND (reference sequence). CDR3 nucleotides: TGTGCCAGTAGTACAGGGACAGGGCCCAACTATGGCTACACCTTC. This gives the protein CASSTGTGPNYGYTF.

This clone occurred a few times. The chain joins TRBV4-3 to TRBJ2-1, with 10 bases identical to TRBD1. CDR1 and CDR2 from the germline V gene are LGHNA and YSLEER. This CDR3 spans 15 amino acids. V shed 5 bases and J 4 bases; nucleotides not matched to a gene: 5. The CDR3: CASSEGQGSYNEQFF. CDR3 coding DNA: TGCGCCAGCAGCGAGGGACAGGGGTCTTACAATGAGCAGTTCTTC.

This clone has a single count. The chain links TRBV5-6 to TRBJ1-6; a possible D gene is TRBD1 (6 bases). V was clipped by 0 bases and J by 1 base, with 8 bases between them. The CDR3 has 16 amino acids. CDR1 and CDR2 (germline): SGHDT, YYEEEE. The CDR3 sequence: CASSLAQGSYNSPLHF. CDR3 coding DNA: TGTGCCAGCAGCTTGGCGCAGGGGTCCTATAATTCACCCCTCCACTTT.

This clone was seen only a few times. The chain links TRBV7-2 to TRBJ1-2, with TRBD1 matching over 9 bases. J lost 6 bases, V lost 5 bases, and 7 bases had no gene match. CDR1 is SGHTA, CDR2 FQGNSA, per germline. The length of the CDR3 is 14 residues. The chain's CDR3 is CASSPEGQGNGYTF. In DNA, the CDR3 is TGTGCCAGCAGCCCCGAGGGACAGGGTAATGGCTACACCTTC.

The chain combines TRBV7-9 with TRBJ1-6, with TRBD1 matching 8 bases. V shed 11 bases, J shed 0 bases, and the junction held 3 bases outside the gene matches. CDR3 length: 14 residues. In germline, CDR1 is SEHNR, CDR2 FQNEAQ (reference sequence). The CDR3 sequence is CAGTGGSYNSPLHF. Here the CDR3 DNA reads TGTGCCGGAACAGGGGGCTCCTATAATTCACCCCTCCACTTT.

This clone was seen only a few times. This chain connects TRBV3-1 (or the pseudogene TRBV3-2) to TRBJ1-2, with D perhaps TRBD1 (6 bases). Germline values: CDR1 LGHDT, CDR2 YNNKEL (reference sequence). The CDR3 is 15 amino acids. Trimming removed 4 bases at V and 0 bases at J, with 12 bases between. The CDR3 DNA sequence: TGTGCCAGCAGCCGAGACAGGATGGCTAACTATGGCTACACCTTC. It encodes CASSRDRMANYGYTF.

DNA of the CDR3: TGTGCCAGTAGTTCCAGACAGGGACGGCAAAGCTCCTATAATTCACCCCTCCACTTT. Its protein is CASSSRQGRQSSYNSPLHF. The gene calls are TRBV19 and TRBJ1-6; 7 nucleotides agree with TRBD1. Germline CDR1 and CDR2: LNHDA and SQIVND (reference sequence). The CDR3 totals 19 residues. The J segment lost 0 bases and the V segment lost 5 bases, leaving 13 bases of the junction unmatched. The entire variable domain, with the rest obtained from reference TRBV19 and TRBJ1-6, is as follows: DGGITQSPKYLFRKEGQNVTLSCEQNLNHDAMYWYRQDPGQGLRLIYYSQIVNDFQKGDIAEGYSVSREKKESFPLTVTSAQKNPTAFYLCASSSRQGRQSSYNSPLHFGNGTRLTVT.

The sample holds one count of this clone. The chain combines TRBV15 with TRBJ2-7; 7 nucleotides agree with TRBD2. The CDR3 contains 12 residues. Per the germline V gene, CDR1 is LNHNV and CDR2 is YYDKDF (reference sequence). After removal of 8 bases from V and 5 bases from J, the junction contained 6 bases not matched to a gene. CDR3 sequence: CATSWGGHEQYF. The DNA for the CDR3 is TGTGCCACCTCCTGGGGGGGACACGAGCAGTACTTC.

The chain links TRBV3-1 (or the pseudogene TRBV3-2) to TRBJ1-2, with D possibly TRBD1 on 6 matching bases. Germline V gene sequence: CDR1 LGHDT, CDR2 YNNKEL (reference sequence). The CDR3 length is 12 residues. The ends were cut back, 4 bases at V and 11 bases at J, with 14 bases in the middle. CDR3 DNA: TGTGCCAGCAGCCCTTTTACAGGGTTTTACACCTTC. Encoded protein: CASSPFTGFYTF.

This clone was seen once. The gene calls are TRBV29-1 and TRBJ1-2, with 8 nucleotides matching TRBD1. Germline CDR1 and CDR2: SQVTM and ANQGSEA. The junction had 14 bases not matched to a gene; V was cut back by 7 bases and J by 7 bases. The CDR3 loop spans 14 amino acids. The CDR3 is CSAVTGGRVGGYTF. In nucleotides, the CDR3 is TGCAGCGCTGTTACAGGGGGACGGGTCGGTGGCTACACCTTC.

Details on this clone: Other DNA sequences in the same sample also yield this CDR3. The chain links TRBV19 to TRBJ2-1, with a possible D match to TRBD1 (6 bases). V was pared by 5 bases and J by 0 bases, with 11 bases between. Germline-derived CDR1 and CDR2 are LNHDA and SQIVND (reference sequence). The length of the CDR3 is 15 residues. The CDR3 nucleotides read TGTGCCAGTAGTCCAACAGGGAGCTCCTACAATGAGCAGTTCTTC. Amino acid sequence: CASSPTGSSYNEQFF.

The genes are TRBV19 and TRBJ2-2, with 9 bases that match TRBD1. Germline loops: CDR1 LNHDA, CDR2 SQIVND (reference sequence). CDR3 length equals 14 residues. V gave up 7 bases and J gave up 6 bases; unmatched junction bases: 6. CDR3 in amino acids: CASIPGQGSGELFF. The CDR3 DNA reads TGTGCCAGTATCCCGGGACAGGGTTCCGGGGAGCTGTTTTTT. The full variable domain, completed using reference TRBV19 and TRBJ2-2, is DGGITQSPKYLFRKEGQNVTLSCEQNLNHDAMYWYRQDPGQGLRLIYYSQIVNDFQKGDIAEGYSVSREKKESFPLTVTSAQKNPTAFYLCASIPGQGSGELFFGEGSRLTVL.